This T cell receptor beta chain is from a study of blood T cell repertoires in COVID-19. The CDR3 length is 15 residues. CDR1 SGHRS and CDR2 YFSETQ come from the germline V gene. Trimming removed 7 bases from V and 0 bases from J, with 11 bases in between. Sequencing used immunoSEQ multiplex PCR; TCRdb keeps in-frame clones, though not all of them. The table shows 100,000 to 120,000 clones, with 88% occurring only once. The clonotype comes from a woman aged 70-85 years who had recovered from COVID-19. Material for sequencing was peripheral blood. The V gene is TRBV5-1, the J gene TRBJ1-6; unclear D gene. CDR3 DNA sequence: TGCGCCAGCGGCCCAGCGAACTCCTATAATTCACCCCTCCACTTT. This sequence encodes CASGPANSYNSPLHF.